Listed below are T cell receptor beta chains from one sample, sequenced in a study of cytomegalovirus exposure and HLA in healthy donors. The assay was immunoSEQ multiplex PCR, and TCRdb's table has in-frame clones only and misses some. The sample has around 60,000 clones, and its top ten clones hold about 3.6%. The sample comprised PBMCs. These TCRs come from a young woman in good health and CMV-seronegative. Each CDR3 is given with its conserved first and last residue. The order of the fields is D gene, clone size, V gene, J gene, CDR3 DNA, CDR3 protein. D genes are given only for firm matches. The size field is filled for only some rows; it gives once, few, many or a size class.

>.|.|TRBV11-3|TRBJ2-7
TGTGCCAGCAGCCCAGGGTGGGGCGCCTACGAGCAGTACTTC
CASSPGWGAYEQYF
>TRBD1|.|TRBV19|TRBJ1-2
TGTGCCAGTAGTCTTCGACAGGGTGGTAACTATGGCTACACCTTC
CASSLRQGGNYGYTF
>TRBD1|.|TRBV4-2|TRBJ1-2
TGTGCCAGCAGCCAAGTAGGCCTGACAGGGTTTAACTATGGCTACACCTTC
CASSQVGLTGFNYGYTF
>TRBD1|.|TRBV5-8|TRBJ2-3
TGTGCCAGCAGCTGGACCTGGGACAGGGGGGCAGATACGCAGTATTTT
CASSWTWDRGADTQYF
>.|.|TRBV9|TRBJ1-1
TGTGCCAGCTCACAAACGAACACTGAAGCTTTCTTT
CASSQTNTEAFF
>.|.|TRBV30|TRBJ1-5
TGTGCCTGGAGCACGACAGACAATCAGCCCCAGCATTTT
CAWSTTDNQPQHF
>TRBD1|.|TRBV4-2|TRBJ2-7
TGTGCCAGCAGCCAACGTGGACAGGGGGCCCACGAGCAGTACTTC
CASSQRGQGAHEQYF
>TRBD1|.|TRBV30|TRBJ1-1
TGTGCCTTCCGGAGGGGGCCCGAGAACACTGAAGCTTTCTTT
CAFRRGPENTEAFF
>.|.|TRBV4-1|TRBJ2-7
TGCGCCAGCAGCCATGTATCCGGGGACTACGAGCAGTACTTC
CASSHVSGDYEQYF
>.|.|TRBV14|TRBJ1-1
TGTGCCAGCAGCCAAGTTCCTACCTTGAACACTGAAGCTTTCTTT
CASSQVPTLNTEAFF
>.|.|TRBV7-3|TRBJ1-6
TGTGCCAGCAGCTCCGCAGGGAACTCCTATAATTCACCCCTCCACTTT
CASSSAGNSYNSPLHF
>TRBD1|.|TRBV15|TRBJ2-5
TGTGCCACCAGCAGAGACAGGGGGCGAGGGGAGACCCAGTACTTC
CATSRDRGRGETQYF
>.|.|TRBV5-1|TRBJ1-1
TGCGCCAGCAGCGTGTATTACATGAACACTGAAGCTTTCTTT
CASSVYYMNTEAFF
>TRBD1|.|TRBV6-1|TRBJ1-5
TGTGCCAGCAGTGTCCTCGGACAGGGGGCCCTTTATAGCAATCAGCCCCAGCATTTT
CASSVLGQGALYSNQPQHF
>.|.|TRBV30|TRBJ2-7
TGTGCCTGGAGCGCCGGGACTCCGGGGGTGAGCGAGCAGTACTTC
CAWSAGTPGVSEQYF
>TRBD1|.|TRBV9|TRBJ1-2
TGTGCCAGCAGCGTAGGACGGGACAGGGAGATTGGCTACACCTTC
CASSVGRDREIGYTF
>TRBD2|.|TRBV5-4|TRBJ2-1
TGTGCCAGCGATCGGGGGGGTCCGAGGGATGAGCAGTTCTTC
CASDRGGPRDEQFF
>.|.|TRBV11-2|TRBJ2-2
TGTGCCAGCAGCTTAGAGGCGGGCAGCCCCGGGGAGCTGTTTTTT
CASSLEAGSPGELFF
>TRBD1|.|TRBV9|TRBJ2-5
TGTGCCAGCAGCTTACAGGGGGCCACGGAGACCCAGTACTTC
CASSLQGATETQYF
>TRBD1|.|TRBV14|TRBJ1-5
TGTGCCAGCAGCTCACCGGGACAGGGGCATCAGCCCCAGCATTTT
CASSSPGQGHQPQHF
>TRBD2|.|TRBV11-3|TRBJ2-5
TGTGCCAGCAGCCCCGGACTAGCAGGGAGTAAGACCCAGTACTTC
CASSPGLAGSKTQYF
>.|.|TRBV18|TRBJ1-1
TGTGCCAGCTCCCCGGGATTGATGAACACTGAAGCTTTCTTT
CASSPGLMNTEAFF
>.|.|TRBV7-8|TRBJ1-3
TGTGCCAGCAGCTTAGCGCGGGGGGCCTCTGGAAACACCATATATTTT
CASSLARGASGNTIYF
>TRBD1|.|TRBV28|TRBJ2-7
TGTGCCAGCAGAGGGACAGAGACCTACGAGCAGTACTTC
CASRGTETYEQYF
>.|.|TRBV28|TRBJ2-4
TGTGCCAGCAGTTTAAGAGGGGGGGACATTCAGTACTTC
CASSLRGGDIQYF
>.|.|TRBV18|TRBJ2-7
TGTGCCAGCTCACCAACTACTTACGAGCAGTACTTC
CASSPTTYEQYF
>.|.|TRBV29-1|TRBJ1-2
TGCAGCGTTGCTGAGGCGGAGGGCTACACCTTC
CSVAEAEGYTF
>TRBD2|.|TRBV5-1|TRBJ2-1
TGCGCCAGCAGCTTGGTGGCTAGCGGGACCCTCTCCTACAATGAGCAGTTCTTC
CASSLVASGTLSYNEQFF
>.|.|TRBV6-5|TRBJ2-7
TGTGCCAGCAGTTCAACCCGTGGTAGCGGATCCTACGAGCAGTACTTC
CASSSTRGSGSYEQYF
>.|.|TRBV20-1|TRBJ1-3
TGCAGAACACGAGGCATATATTTT
CRTRGIYF
>.|.|TRBV29-1|TRBJ1-3
TGCAGCGTTGAAGATATAGGGGCTGGAAACACCATATATTTT
CSVEDIGAGNTIYF
>TRBD1|.|TRBV2|TRBJ2-7
TGTGCCAGCGGCCGGGACAGGGAACACTTC
CASGRDREHF
>.|.|TRBV30|TRBJ1-1
TGTGCCGGGAGTAGGGGGACCGTCTTGAACACTGAAGCTTTCTTT
CAGSRGTVLNTEAFF
>.|.|TRBV15|TRBJ2-4
TGTGCCACCAGCTTACAGGTAGCCAAAAACATTCAGTACTTC
CATSLQVAKNIQYF
>TRBD1|.|TRBV2|TRBJ2-4
TGTGCCAGCGCGACAGGGTCGGCCAAAAACATTCAGTACTTC
CASATGSAKNIQYF
>.|.|TRBV28|TRBJ2-1
TGTGCCAGCAGTAGGGACATCTACAATGAGCAGTTCTTC
CASSRDIYNEQFF
>.|.|TRBV7-2|TRBJ1-5
TGTGCCAGCAATCGGGGGGGCGGGCAGCCCCAGCATTTT
CASNRGGGQPQHF
>TRBD1|.|TRBV10-3|TRBJ1-1
TGTGCCATCAGAGGGACAGGGAGGAGTTCGGACACTGAAGCTTTCTTT
CAIRGTGRSSDTEAFF
>TRBD2|.|TRBV7-6|TRBJ2-1
TGTGCCAGCAGCCAAGACGACGGGCGGGGGGCAGGGAATGAGCAGTTCTTC
CASSQDDGRGAGNEQFF
>.|medium-sized|TRBV6-4|TRBJ2-1
TGTGCCAGCAGTGACTCTGCGGAGGGGAATGAGCAGTTCTTC
CASSDSAEGNEQFF
>.|.|TRBV15|TRBJ1-1
TGTGCCACCAGCAGAGATCTGGGGGCAAACACTGAAGCTTTCTTT
CATSRDLGANTEAFF
>TRBD1|.|TRBV5-1|TRBJ1-1
TGCGCCAGCAGGTCGGGACAGGGTGGGACTTGGGGCACTGAAGCTTTCTTT
CASRSGQGGTWGTEAFF
>.|.|TRBV5-6|TRBJ2-7
TGTGCCAGCAGCTTCCGCGGCGTCGACGAGCAGTACTTC
CASSFRGVDEQYF
>TRBD1|.|TRBV6-5|TRBJ2-6
TGTGCCATAGGACAGGGGACGCCTGGGGCCAACGTCCTGACTTTC
CAIGQGTPGANVLTF
>.|.|TRBV6-5|TRBJ2-2
TGTGCCAGCAGTTACTCGGGGGGCACCGGGGAGCTGTTTTTT
CASSYSGGTGELFF
>TRBD1|.|TRBV6-1|TRBJ1-2
TGTGCCAGCAGTGAAGCACAGGGGGCCTATGGCTACACCTTC
CASSEAQGAYGYTF
>.|.|TRBV9|TRBJ2-1
TGTGCCAGCAGCGCCCCGGGGAATCTAAACAATGAGCAGTTCTTC
CASSAPGNLNNEQFF
>TRBD1|.|TRBV5-1|TRBJ2-4
TGCGCCAGCAGCTCGGGAAACACAGGACAGGGGGGCATTCAGTACTTC
CASSSGNTGQGGIQYF
>.|.|TRBV6-1|TRBJ1-2
TGTGCCAGCAGAGAGGGTTGGGGGGGCTATGGCTACACCTTC
CASREGWGGYGYTF
>TRBD2|.|TRBV7-9|TRBJ2-3
TGTGCCAGCAGCCATCTAGCGGGGGGGCCCACAGATACGCAGTATTTT
CASSHLAGGPTDTQYF
>.|.|TRBV5-1|TRBJ2-3
TGCGCCAGCAGCCCTAGCACAGATAAGCAGTATTTT
CASSPSTDKQYF
>.|.|TRBV27|TRBJ2-3
TGTGCCAGCAGTTTCTGGGACTTCCGGCAGTATTTT
CASSFWDFRQYF
>.|.|TRBV9|TRBJ2-3
TGTGCCAGCAGCGTACGGGATACGCAGTATTTT
CASSVRDTQYF
>.|.|TRBV18|TRBJ2-6
TGTGCCAGCGCCCGCACAGCATCCTCTGGGGCCAACGTCCTGACTTTC
CASARTASSGANVLTF
>.|.|TRBV9|TRBJ1-1
TGTGCCAGCAGTTCCTACCTCACTGAAGCTTTCTTT
CASSSYLTEAFF